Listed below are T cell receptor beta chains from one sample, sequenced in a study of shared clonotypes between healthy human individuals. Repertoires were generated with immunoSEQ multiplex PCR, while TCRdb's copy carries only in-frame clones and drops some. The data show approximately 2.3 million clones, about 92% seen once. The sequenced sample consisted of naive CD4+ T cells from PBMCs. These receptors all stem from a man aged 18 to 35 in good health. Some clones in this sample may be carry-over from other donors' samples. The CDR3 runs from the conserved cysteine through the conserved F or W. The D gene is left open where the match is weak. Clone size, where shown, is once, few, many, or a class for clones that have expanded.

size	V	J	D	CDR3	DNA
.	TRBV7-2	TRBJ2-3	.	CASSLSFGTDTQYF	TGTGCCAGCAGCTTATCGTTCGGGACAGATACGCAGTATTTT
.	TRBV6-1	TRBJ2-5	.	CASSVGQGQVETQYF	TGTGCCAGCAGTGTAGGGCAGGGTCAAGTAGAGACCCAGTACTTC
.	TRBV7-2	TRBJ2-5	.	CASSLVTAAGSVAQYF	TGTGCCAGCAGCTTAGTAACAGCGGCCGGGAGTGTGGCCCAGTACTTC
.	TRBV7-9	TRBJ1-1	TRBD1	CASTETGRVTEAFF	TGTGCCAGCACTGAGACAGGGCGGGTCACTGAAGCTTTCTTT
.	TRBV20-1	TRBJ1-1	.	CSDTNTEAFF	TGCAGTGATACTAACACTGAAGCTTTCTTT
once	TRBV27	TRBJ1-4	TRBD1	CASSLIGTGREKLFF	TGTGCCAGCAGTTTAATAGGGACAGGGCGTGAAAAACTGTTTTTT
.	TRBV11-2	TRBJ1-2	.	CASSPANSLAYTF	TGTGCCAGCAGCCCAGCGAACAGCCTTGCCTACACCTTC
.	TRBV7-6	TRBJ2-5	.	CASSPSQGVMVYETQYF	TGTGCCAGCAGCCCCTCGCAGGGTGTAATGGTGTATGAGACCCAGTACTTC
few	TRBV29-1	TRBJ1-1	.	CSVAPGLSNTEAFF	TGCAGCGTTGCCCCGGGACTCTCGAACACTGAAGCTTTCTTT
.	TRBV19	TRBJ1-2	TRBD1	CASSDRGGYTF	TGTGCCAGTAGTGACAGGGGAGGCTACACCTTC
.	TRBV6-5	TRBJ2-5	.	CASSYSWGETQYF	TGTGCCAGCAGTTACTCGTGGGGAGAGACCCAGTACTTC
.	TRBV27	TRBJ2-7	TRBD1	CASSTRQGAYEQYF	TGTGCCAGCAGTACTCGACAGGGGGCCTACGAGCAGTACTTC
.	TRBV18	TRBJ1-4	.	CASSPPTREKLFF	TGTGCCAGCTCACCACCTACCCGGGAAAAACTGTTTTTT
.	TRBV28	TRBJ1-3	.	CASKGRGSGNTIYF	TGTGCCAGCAAAGGACGGGGCTCTGGAAACACCATATATTTT
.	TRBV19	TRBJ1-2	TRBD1	CASSSAGDRVNGYTF	TGTGCCAGTAGTTCGGCCGGGGACAGGGTCAACGGCTACACCTTC
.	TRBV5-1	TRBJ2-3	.	CASSLRGPDTQYF	TGCGCCAGCAGCTTGCGGGGGCCAGATACGCAGTATTTT
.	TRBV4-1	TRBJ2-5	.	CASSQGVTGWTQYF	TGCGCCAGCAGCCAGGGAGTAACCGGGTGGACCCAGTACTTC
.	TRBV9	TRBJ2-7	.	CASSVGGRDERYEQYF	TGTGCCAGCAGCGTAGGTGGTCGGGATGAGAGGTACGAGCAGTACTTC
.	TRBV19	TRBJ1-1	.	CASSRTPGREAFF	TGTGCCAGTAGTCGAACCCCGGGGAGAGAAGCTTTCTTT
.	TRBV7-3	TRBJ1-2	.	CASSLDLVTPTANYGYTF	TGTGCCAGCAGCTTGGATTTGGTCACACCGACAGCTAACTATGGCTACACCTTC
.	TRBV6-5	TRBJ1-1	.	CASRTGMRVEEAFF	TGTGCCAGCAGAACAGGGATGCGGGTAGAAGAAGCTTTCTTT
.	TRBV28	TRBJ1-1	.	CASSFRATDAFF	TGTGCCAGCAGTTTTAGGGCCACTGATGCTTTCTTT
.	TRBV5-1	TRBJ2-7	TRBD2	CASSLGLAPSEQYF	TGCGCCAGCAGCTTGGGACTAGCGCCCAGCGAGCAGTACTTC
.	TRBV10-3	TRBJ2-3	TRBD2	CAIRGAGGATDTQYF	TGTGCCATCAGGGGGGCGGGAGGAGCCACAGATACGCAGTATTTT
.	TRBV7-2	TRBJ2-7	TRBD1	CASSNTGQGHRYEQYF	TGTGCCAGCAGCAACACCGGACAGGGGCATCGCTACGAGCAGTACTTC
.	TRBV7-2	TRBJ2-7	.	CASSLAPGRQYEQYF	TGTGCCAGCAGCTTAGCTCCGGGACGGCAATACGAGCAGTACTTC
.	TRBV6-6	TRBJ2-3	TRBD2	CASSYAGGRADTQYF	TGTGCCAGCAGTTACGCGGGAGGTCGCGCAGATACGCAGTATTTT
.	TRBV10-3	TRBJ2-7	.	CAISDLYEQYF	TGTGCCATCAGCGACTTGTACGAGCAGTACTTC
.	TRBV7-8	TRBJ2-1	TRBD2	CASRAGTSGRYFNEQFF	TGTGCCAGCAGGGCCGGGACTAGCGGGAGATATTTCAATGAGCAGTTCTTC
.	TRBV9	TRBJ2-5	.	CASSVGGIQETQYF	TGTGCCAGCAGCGTAGGTGGCATCCAAGAGACCCAGTACTTC
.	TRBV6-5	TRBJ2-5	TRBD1	CASRLRQGAGEQYF	TGTGCCAGCAGATTACGACAGGGGGCGGGTGAGCAGTACTTC
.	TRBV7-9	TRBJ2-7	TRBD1	CASSLGGDRGYEQYF	TGTGCCAGCAGCTTAGGTGGGGACAGGGGGTACGAGCAGTACTTC